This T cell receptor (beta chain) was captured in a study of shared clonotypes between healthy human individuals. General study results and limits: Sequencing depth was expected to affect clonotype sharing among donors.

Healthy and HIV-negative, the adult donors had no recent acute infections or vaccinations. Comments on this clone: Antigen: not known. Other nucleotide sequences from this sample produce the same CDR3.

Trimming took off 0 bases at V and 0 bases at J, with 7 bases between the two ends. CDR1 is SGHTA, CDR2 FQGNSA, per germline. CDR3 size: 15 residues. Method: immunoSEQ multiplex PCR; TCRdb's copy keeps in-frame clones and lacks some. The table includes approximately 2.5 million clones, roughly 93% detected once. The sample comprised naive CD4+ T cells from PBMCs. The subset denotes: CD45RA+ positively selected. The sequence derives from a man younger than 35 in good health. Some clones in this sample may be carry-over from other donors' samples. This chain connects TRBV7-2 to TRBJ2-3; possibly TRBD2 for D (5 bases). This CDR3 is CASSLAGGSTDTQYF. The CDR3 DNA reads TGTGCCAGCAGCTTAGCGGGCGGGAGCACAGATACGCAGTATTTT.